Below, 15 T cell receptor beta chains from the same sample are listed, as sequenced in a study of shared clonotypes between healthy human individuals. Sequencing was performed with immunoSEQ multiplex PCR; in TCRdb, only in-frame clones are kept and a portion is missing. The sample holds under 850,000 clones, almost 95% seen once. Naive CD8 cells, CD45RO-negative and positively selected for CCR7, excluded terminally differentiated effector memory CD45RA+ cells. Sequences were obtained from naive CD8+ T cells sorted from blood. These receptors all come from a man aged 30 to 45 in good health.

This chain links TRBV5-1 with TRBJ2-1; 12 nucleotides align to TRBD2. CDR3 length: 15 residues. The V gene end was trimmed by 5 bases and the J gene end by 5 bases; junction bases not matched to a gene: 5. Per germline, CDR1 SGHRS and CDR2 YFSETQ. The CDR3 bases are TGCGCCAGCAGGCTAGCGGGAGGGAGTGACAATGAGCAGTTCTTC. It is translated as CASRLAGGSDNEQFF. The whole variable domain, filled in from reference TRBV5-1 and TRBJ2-1, reads KAGVTQTPRYLIKTRGQQVTLSCSPISGHRSVSWYQQTPGQGLQFLFEYFSETQRNKGNFPGRFSGRQFSNSRSEMNVSTLELGDSALYLCASRLAGGSDNEQFFGPGTRLTVL.

This clone was recorded once. The V gene is TRBV28, the J gene TRBJ1-5; D gene ambiguous. The length of the CDR3 is 13 residues. The germline V gene has CDR1 MDHEN and CDR2 SYDVKM. V dropped 5 bases and J dropped 8 bases, with 13 bases sitting between them. CDR3 sequence: CASSHPGPEPQHF. CDR3 in DNA: TGTGCCAGCAGTCATCCGGGCCCAGAGCCCCAGCATTTT.

This chain joins TRBV6-5 and TRBJ1-1; D unresolved. This CDR3 region has 13 residues. Germline V gives CDR1 MNHEY, CDR2 SVGAGI. Trimming stripped 5 bases from V and 3 bases from J, with 10 bases between. The DNA of the CDR3 is TGTGCCAGCAGTAAACGGTGGGACACTGAAGCTTTCTTT. Amino acids: CASSKRWDTEAFF.

The chain uses TRBV9 and TRBJ1-2, with a tentative D call TRBD1 (5 bases). Deletions cut 4 bases from V and 0 bases from J, with 13 bases between. This CDR3 has 15 residues. From germline, CDR1 is SGDLS and CDR2 YYNGEE. The CDR3 sequence is CASSPRDRTNYGYTF. The CDR3 DNA follows: TGTGCCAGCAGCCCCCGGGACCGAACTAACTATGGCTACACCTTC.

The chain has TRBV6-6 and TRBJ1-1; D is perhaps TRBD1 (6 bases). V was cut by 5 bases and J by 4 bases, with 11 bases left in between. CDR3 length: 13 amino acids. The germline V gene has CDR1 MNHNY and CDR2 SVGAGI (reference sequence). The CDR3 is CASSAGGITEAFF. The DNA for the CDR3 is TGTGCCAGCAGTGCCGGGGGCATCACTGAAGCTTTCTTT.

V gene TRBV6-4 combines with J gene TRBJ2-1, with D possibly matching TRBD2 (5 bases). The CDR3 consists of 17 residues. CDR1 MRHNA and CDR2 SNTAGT come from the germline V gene. The V end was cut by 6 bases, the J end by 6 bases, with 24 bases between. This chain's CDR3 is CASREARRPNASNEQFF. The CDR3 DNA is TGTGCCAGCAGGGAGGCTCGGCGGCCTAATGCTAGCAATGAGCAGTTCTTC.

The rearrangement joins TRBV14 to TRBJ2-5; 7 nucleotides agree with TRBD2. The ends lost 1 base at V and 2 bases at J; junction bases unmatched: 13. The CDR3 runs 18 residues. Germline-derived CDR1 and CDR2 are SGHDN and FVKESK. CDR3 protein: CASSQGRFELAEQETQYF. The CDR3 bases are TGTGCCAGCAGCCAAGGGAGATTCGAGCTAGCGGAACAAGAGACCCAGTACTTC.

The CDR3 is CASSPTGDVYNEQFF. CDR3 nucleotide sequence: TGTGCCAGCAGCCCCACAGGGGATGTCTACAATGAGCAGTTCTTC. V is TRBV9 and J is TRBJ2-1; 7 bases match TRBD1. The CDR3 has 15 amino acids. V shed 4 bases and J 3 bases; nucleotides not matched to a gene: 7. The germline CDR1 and CDR2 sequences are SGDLS and YYNGEE.

This clone has only a few counts. This sequence joins TRBV6-5 and TRBJ1-5; 10 nucleotides match TRBD1. The CDR3 sequence is 13 residues long. The V gene end was trimmed by 2 bases and the J gene end by 14 bases; junction bases not matched to a gene: 6. The germline CDR1 and CDR2 sequences are MNHEY and SVGAGI. The CDR3 sequence: CASSYATGGRKHF. Here the CDR3 DNA reads TGTGCCAGCAGTTACGCGACAGGGGGCCGTAAGCATTTT.

The rearrangement uses TRBV7-9 and TRBJ2-7; no definite D call. Germline lookup yields CDR1 SEHNR and CDR2 FQNEAQ (reference sequence). V was shortened by 1 base and J by 4 bases, with 11 bases between the two germline ends. The CDR3 loop spans 14 amino acids. The CDR3 nucleotides read TGTGCCAGCAGCTTAGTAATGTCCGGATACGAGCAGTACTTC. Translating it yields CASSLVMSGYEQYF.

The chain links TRBV7-9 to TRBJ1-2; 9 bases align to TRBD1. Germline CDR1 is SEHNR and CDR2 is FQNEAQ (reference sequence). The CDR3 has 14 residues. The trim removed 5 bases at V and 7 bases at J, leaving 8 bases unmatched. CDR3 residues: CASSPTQGAFGYTF. CDR3 nucleotides: TGTGCCAGCAGCCCGACACAGGGGGCGTTTGGCTACACCTTC.

V and J are TRBV13 and TRBJ2-3; D gene uncertain. The germline CDR1 and CDR2 sequences are PRHDT and FYEKMQ (reference sequence). Between the trimmed V and J ends, which lost 5 bases and 4 bases, there was a span of 13 bases. CDR3 length: 14 amino acids. The CDR3 DNA is TGTGCCAGCAGCCCAAGCAGTTTTTCAGATACGCAGTATTTT. Encoded protein: CASSPSSFSDTQYF.

The gene calls are TRBV29-1 and TRBJ1-2; D is ambiguous. This CDR3 comprises 11 residues. Germline V gene sequence: CDR1 SQVTM, CDR2 ANQGSEA. Trimming took off 3 bases at V and 5 bases at J, with 7 bases between the two ends. The CDR3 loop reads CSVEVVYGYTF. CDR3 sequence (DNA): TGCAGCGTTGAGGTGGTGTATGGCTACACCTTC.

The chain combines TRBV27 with TRBJ2-1; 8 bases agree with TRBD1. The V segment lost 6 bases and the J segment 4 bases; nucleotides outside the gene matches: 14. The CDR3 extends over 17 amino acids. Germline V gives CDR1 MNHEY, CDR2 SMNVEV (reference sequence). The CDR3 DNA follows: TGTGCCAGCAGCTATTTAAAGACAGGGGAGCTATACAATGAGCAGTTCTTC. Translated, it gives CASSYLKTGELYNEQFF.

This chain joins TRBV6-6 and TRBJ1-4; D uncertain. Trimming took off 9 bases at V and 4 bases at J, with 9 bases between the two ends. The CDR3 consists of 12 residues. Germline CDR1 reads MNHNY; CDR2 reads SVGAGI (reference sequence). CDR3 nucleotides: TGTGCCAGAGTCCCGGTTAATGAAAAACTGTTTTTT. Translating it yields CARVPVNEKLFF.